The next 20 T cell receptor beta chains were all read from a single sample in a study of Graves' ophthalmopathy and Graves' hyperthyroidism. The authors amplified TCR beta CDR3 regions, and they did so from RNA transcripts for repertoire sequencing. HTBI primers primed a first-round RT-PCR, and a second-round multiplex PCR followed. TCRdb called the multiplex PCR reads again in MiXCR, with one record for every CDR3 protein. The table has fewer than 400,000 distinct CDR3 sequences, about 18% seen once. What was sequenced was peripheral blood. Receptors originate from a young woman with Graves' ophthalmopathy.

The sample holds many counts of this clonotype. The chain recombines TRBV7-2 with TRBJ1-3; D is possibly TRBD1 (5 bases). The length of the CDR3 is 17 residues. Looked up from germline, CDR1 is SGHTA and CDR2 is FQGNSA. The V end lost 0 bases, the J end lost 2 bases, and 14 bases lay between the germline ends. CDR3 in amino acids: CASSLALLGRTGNTIYF. The CDR3 region has the DNA TGTGCCAGCAGCTTAGCGCTGTTGGGGCGCACTGGAAACACCATATATTTT.

This clonotype was detected many times. The rearrangement joins TRBV7-2 to TRBJ2-7; D is possibly TRBD1 or TRBD2 (6 bases each). V lost 1 base and J lost 6, with 16 bases in between. CDR3 length equals 15 residues. CDR1 is SGHTA, CDR2 FQGNSA, per germline. CDR3 DNA sequence: TGTGCCAGCAGCTTAGTCCGGGGGCTGGGGGGCGAGCAGTACTTC. Encoded protein: CASSLVRGLGGEQYF.

This clonotype was seen repeatedly, ten times or more. This sequence joins TRBV11-1 and TRBJ2-2; D may be TRBD1 (6 bases). Trimming pared 1 base from V and 0 bases from J, leaving 9 bases between. The CDR3 runs 16 residues. Germline-derived CDR1 and CDR2 are SGHAT and FQDESV (reference sequence). The DNA for the CDR3 is TGTGCCAGCAGCTTAGTAGGACAGACGAACACCGGGGAGCTGTTTTTT. It specifies CASSLVGQTNTGELFF.

The sample holds many counts of this clonotype. The J gene is TRBJ1-6, the V gene TRBV11-2; possibly TRBD1 for D (5 bases). Trimming took 5 bases from V and 0 from J, leaving 17 bases between them. Germline-derived CDR1 and CDR2 are SGHAT and FQNNGV. The CDR3 length is 18 residues. As DNA, the CDR3 is TGTGCCAGCAGCGGACCGCGGGACTCCAGCTCCTATAATTCACCCCTCCACTTT. Translated, it gives CASSGPRDSSSYNSPLHF.

This clonotype was counted ten times or more. The CDR3 is CASSQTSGAYEQYF. CDR3 nucleotide sequence: TGTGCCAGCAGTCAAACTTCCGGGGCGTACGAGCAGTACTTC. V gene TRBV11-3 combines with J gene TRBJ2-7, with D perhaps matching TRBD1 or TRBD2 (5 bases each). Deletions cut 6 bases from V and 4 bases from J, with 16 bases between. Looked up from germline, CDR1 is SGHNT and CDR2 is YENEEA. CDR3 length: 14 amino acids.

This clonotype was seen many times. The genes are TRBV6-1 and TRBJ2-4, with no clear D. The V and J ends lost 7 bases and 0 bases respectively, with 16 bases between them. The CDR3 extends over 16 amino acids. CDR1 and CDR2 (germline): MNHNS, SASEGT. The CDR3 bases are TGTGCCAGCAAAATCACAGCCTTTCTAGCCAAAAACATTCAGTACTTC. Translated: CASKITAFLAKNIQYF.

This clonotype was detected ten times or more. The V and J genes are TRBV10-3 and TRBJ1-1; no definite D call. V lost 4 bases to trimming and J lost 0 bases, with 15 bases between them. The CDR3 spans 16 residues. Germline loops: CDR1 ENHRY, CDR2 SYGVKD. The CDR3 is CAISGSTGQMNTEAFF. CDR3 in DNA: TGTGCCATCAGTGGGTCCACTGGGCAAATGAACACTGAAGCTTTCTTT.

Only one count was recorded for this clonotype. The chain couples TRBV10-2 to TRBJ2-5, with 12 bases identical to TRBD1. Trimming removed 0 bases from V and 5 bases from J; junction bases left unmatched: 7. This CDR3 has 17 residues. Germline V gene lookup returns CDR1 WSHSY and CDR2 SAAADI. The CDR3, as DNA: TGCGCCAGCAGTGAGTCTGGGACAGGGGGCTCGAGGGAGACCCAGTACTTC. This encodes CASSESGTGGSRETQYF.

This clonotype came up many times. The chain combines TRBV6-5 with TRBJ1-5; unclear D gene. This CDR3 comprises 14 residues. Germline loops: CDR1 MNHEY, CDR2 SVGAGI. Trimming pared 4 bases from V and 6 bases from J, leaving 13 bases between. The chain's CDR3 is CASSSPKRGQPQHF. For the CDR3, the DNA is TGTGCCAGCAGTTCCCCCAAGCGGGGTCAGCCCCAGCATTTT.

This clonotype was picked up many times. V gene TRBV7-2 combines with J gene TRBJ1-2; D is ambiguous. Germline CDR1 reads SGHTA; CDR2 reads FQGNSA. This CDR3 has 12 amino acids. Trimming took off 4 bases at V and 6 bases at J, with 9 bases between the two ends. The CDR3 sequence is CASSSREDGYTF. CDR3 sequence (DNA): TGTGCCAGCAGCTCACGGGAGGATGGCTACACCTTC.

In this sample, this clonotype turned up many times. This chain joins TRBV27 and TRBJ1-2, with TRBD1 as a possible D gene (5 bases). CDR3 length equals 15 residues. Per germline, CDR1 MNHEY and CDR2 SMNVEV (reference sequence). The V and J ends lost 4 bases and 0 bases respectively, with 12 bases between them. CDR3 coding DNA: TGTGCCAGCAGTTCGCAGGGAGAGACTAACTATGGCTACACCTTC. Amino acids: CASSSQGETNYGYTF.

This clonotype was recorded at least ten times. The chain joins TRBV6-2 or TRBV6-3 to TRBJ2-4; 8 positions agree with TRBD1. The germline gives CDR1 MNHEY, CDR2 SVGEGT. The junction had 9 bases not matched to a gene; V was cut back by 2 bases and J by 6 bases. The CDR3 consists of 16 residues. The CDR3 DNA reads TGTGCCAGCAGTTACGGGTCAGGGGGCACGAGAAACATTCAGTACTTC. Residues: CASSYGSGGTRNIQYF.

The table lists this clonotype with many counts. The rearrangement uses TRBV6-2 or TRBV6-3 and TRBJ1-2; D is unclear. The ends were cut back, 4 bases at V and 0 bases at J, with 12 bases in the middle. Germline V lookup: CDR1 MNHEY, CDR2 SVGEGT. The CDR3 is 15 residues long. The CDR3 DNA reads TGTGCCAGCAGTTCCGGGGTATGGGCTAACTATGGCTACACCTTC. Translation: CASSSGVWANYGYTF.

This clonotype came up many times. The V call is TRBV29-1, the J call TRBJ1-1; 9 bases align to TRBD1. The germline V gene encodes CDR1 SQVTM and CDR2 ANQGSEA. The CDR3 has 12 residues. Trimming took 8 bases from V and 5 from J; bases not matched to a gene: 6. The CDR3 DNA is TGCAGCTTTCGGACAGGGGTGACTGAAGCTTTCTTT. Protein sequence: CSFRTGVTEAFF.

This clonotype was picked up many times. The chain combines TRBV7-9 with TRBJ2-5; unclear D gene. CDR1 and CDR2 from the germline V gene are SEHNR and FQNEAQ (reference sequence). Trimming took off 4 bases at V and 4 bases at J, with 19 bases between the two ends. The CDR3 loop spans 16 amino acids. The CDR3 bases are TGTGCCAGCAGCTCCTTCGGACGCCCTCACCCAGAGACCCAGTACTTC. It translates to CASSSFGRPHPETQYF.

This clonotype has at least ten counts. J is TRBJ1-3 and V is TRBV12-3 or TRBV12-4, with D uncertain. The CDR3 runs 14 residues. The V and J ends lost 7 bases and 2 bases respectively, with 12 bases between them. The chain's CDR3 is CASTLGRTGNTIYF. DNA of the CDR3: TGTGCCAGCACTCTCGGGAGGACTGGAAACACCATATATTTT.

This clonotype was recorded at least ten times. This chain links TRBV28 with TRBJ2-7; the match to TRBD1 covers 9 bases. Trimming took 5 bases from V and 3 from J; bases not matched to a gene: 11. CDR1 is MDHEN and CDR2 is SYDVKM in the germline V gene. The CDR3 contains 16 residues. The CDR3 loop is CASSAYGQGRLYEQYF. The CDR3, as DNA: TGTGCCAGCAGTGCCTATGGACAGGGGAGACTCTACGAGCAGTACTTC.

This clonotype was detected many times. The chain has TRBV7-2 and TRBJ2-5; 8 bases align to TRBD1. CDR3 length equals 15 residues. V trimming: 4 bases; J trimming: 4 bases; junction bases outside the gene matches: 8. Germline CDR1 is SGHTA and CDR2 is FQGNSA. CDR3 amino acids: CASSSPTGAGETQYF. In DNA form, the CDR3 reads TGTGCCAGCAGCTCACCGACAGGGGCAGGAGAGACCCAGTACTTC.

This clonotype has just a few counts. V and J are TRBV18 and TRBJ2-7, with D perhaps TRBD1 (6 bases). The CDR3 spans 16 residues. Germline V lookup: CDR1 KGHSH, CDR2 LQKENI. Trimming removed 2 bases at V and 2 bases at J, with 16 bases between. In DNA form, the CDR3 reads TGTGCCAGCTCACCAAGGGGGACACGAAGCGCCTACGAGCAGTACTTC. Its protein is CASSPRGTRSAYEQYF.

This clonotype was recorded many times. The gene calls are TRBV30 and TRBJ2-5; 11 positions match TRBD2. CDR3 length equals 15 residues. Germline V lookup: CDR1 GTSNPN, CDR2 SVGIG (reference sequence). With 2 bases clipped from V and 7 bases from J, the junction kept 9 bases outside the gene matches. The CDR3: CAWSPLAGGPGTQYF. For the CDR3, the DNA is TGTGCCTGGAGTCCTCTAGCGGGGGGTCCCGGGACCCAGTACTTC.